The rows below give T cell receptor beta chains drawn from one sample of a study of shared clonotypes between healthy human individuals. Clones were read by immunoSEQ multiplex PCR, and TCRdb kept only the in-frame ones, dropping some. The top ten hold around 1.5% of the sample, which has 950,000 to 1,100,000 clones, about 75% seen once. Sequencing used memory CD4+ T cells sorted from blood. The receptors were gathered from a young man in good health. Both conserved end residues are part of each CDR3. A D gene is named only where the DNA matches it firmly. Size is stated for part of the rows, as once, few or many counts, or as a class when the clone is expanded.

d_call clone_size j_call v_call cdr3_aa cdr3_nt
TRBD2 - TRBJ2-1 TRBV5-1 CASSLAGGNEQFF TGCGCCAGCAGCCTAGCGGGAGGCAATGAGCAGTTCTTC
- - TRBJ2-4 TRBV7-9 CASSLATALAKNIQYF TGTGCCAGCAGCTTAGCGACAGCCCTAGCCAAAAACATTCAGTACTTC
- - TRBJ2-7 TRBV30 CAWSRDFTYEQYF TGTGCCTGGAGTAGGGACTTCACCTACGAGCAGTACTTC
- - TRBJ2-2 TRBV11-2 CASSLDQGKFGGELFF TGTGCCAGCAGCTTAGACCAGGGGAAGTTTGGCGGGGAGCTGTTTTTT
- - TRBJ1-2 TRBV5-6 CASSRGGPYGYTF TGTGCCAGCTCACGGGGAGGGCCCTATGGCTACACCTTC
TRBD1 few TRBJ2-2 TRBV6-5 CASSPRQGTGELFF TGTGCCAGCAGTCCCCGACAGGGGACCGGGGAGCTGTTTTTT
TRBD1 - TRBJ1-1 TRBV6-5 CASSGQTNTEAFF TGTGCCAGTTCGGGACAGACGAACACTGAAGCTTTCTTT
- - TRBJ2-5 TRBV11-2 CASSLDPHGSVQTQYF TGTGCCAGCAGCTTAGACCCCCACGGGAGCGTACAGACCCAGTACTTC
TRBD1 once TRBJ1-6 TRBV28 CASRGTGENSPLHF TGTGCCAGCAGGGGGACAGGGGAAAATTCACCCCTCCACTTT
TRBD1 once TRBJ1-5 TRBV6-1 CASSEQGDDQPQHF TGTGCCAGCAGTGAACAGGGGGACGATCAGCCCCAGCATTTT
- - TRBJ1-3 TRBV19 CASSIASEARNTIYF TGTGCCAGTAGTATAGCGTCGGAGGCCCGAAACACCATATATTTT
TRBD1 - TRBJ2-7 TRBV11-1 CASRTPGQSSEQYF TGTGCCAGCAGGACTCCGGGACAGTCCTCCGAGCAGTACTTC
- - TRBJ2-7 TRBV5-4 CASSLGVTPSSYEQYF TGTGCCAGCAGCTTGGGGGTGACCCCGAGCTCCTACGAGCAGTACTTC
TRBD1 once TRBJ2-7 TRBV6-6 CASGEDRGEQYF TGTGCCAGCGGGGAGGACAGGGGTGAGCAGTACTTC
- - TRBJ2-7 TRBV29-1 CSVPESGRDEQYF TGCAGCGTTCCCGAGTCGGGGCGGGACGAGCAGTACTTC
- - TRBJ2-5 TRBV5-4 CASSLGGKKETQYF TGTGCCAGCAGCTTGGGAGGGAAGAAAGAGACCCAGTACTTC
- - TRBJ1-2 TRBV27 CASSLGKSNYGYTF TGTGCCAGCAGTTTAGGCAAGAGTAACTATGGCTACACCTTC
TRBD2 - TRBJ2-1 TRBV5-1 CASFGGLAAPRGYNEQFF TGCGCCAGCTTTGGGGGACTAGCGGCTCCCAGGGGATACAATGAGCAGTTCTTC
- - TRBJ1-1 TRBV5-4 CASSPREGHTEAFF TGTGCCAGCAGCCCTCGCGAGGGCCACACTGAAGCTTTCTTT
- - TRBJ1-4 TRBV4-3 CASSQDLNWAKKLFF TGCGCCAGCAGCCAAGATTTGAATTGGGCGAAGAAACTGTTTTTT
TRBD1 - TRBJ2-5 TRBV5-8 CATGTGSQETQYF TGTGCCACCGGGACAGGGTCCCAAGAGACCCAGTACTTC
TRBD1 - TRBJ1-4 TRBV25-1 CASSDHRGRVAEKLFF TGTGCCAGCAGTGACCACAGGGGCCGCGTCGCTGAAAAACTGTTTTTT
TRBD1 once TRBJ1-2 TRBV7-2 CASTFPRGEELEGYTF TGTGCCAGCACCTTCCCCAGGGGGGAAGAATTAGAAGGCTACACCTTC
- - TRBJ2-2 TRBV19 CASSNAYLGEITGELFF TGTGCCAGTAGTAACGCTTATTTGGGGGAAATCACCGGGGAGCTGTTTTTT
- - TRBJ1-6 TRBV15 CATSRRNNSPLHF TGTGCCACCAGCAGAAGAAATAATTCACCCCTCCACTTT
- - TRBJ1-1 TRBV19 CASRFGQMNTEAFF TGTGCCAGTAGATTCGGACAGATGAACACTGAAGCTTTCTTT
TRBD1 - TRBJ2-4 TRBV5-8 CASSSGTGGGRYF TGTGCCAGCAGCTCCGGGACAGGGGGCGGTCGGTACTTC
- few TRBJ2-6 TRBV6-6 CASTLQGSGANVLTF TGTGCCAGCACCCTACAGGGTTCTGGGGCCAACGTCCTGACTTTC
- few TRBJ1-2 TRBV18 CASSSNGWGYTF TGTGCCAGCTCATCCAATGGATGGGGCTACACCTTC
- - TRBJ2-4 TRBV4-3 CASSQGVQGIQYF TGCGCCAGCAGCCAAGGGGTCCAGGGGATTCAGTACTTC
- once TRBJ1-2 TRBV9 CASSAGPNYGYTF TGTGCCAGCAGCGCCGGGCCGAACTATGGCTACACCTTC
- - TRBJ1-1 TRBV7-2 CASSWSGTLEAFF TGTGCCAGCAGCTGGTCCGGGACACTCGAAGCTTTCTTT
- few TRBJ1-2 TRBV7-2 CASSLRGPDGYTF TGTGCCAGCAGCTTGCGGGGGCCGGACGGCTACACCTTC
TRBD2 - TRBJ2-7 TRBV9 CASSVVGLAGGEQYF TGTGCCAGCAGCGTAGTGGGACTAGCGGGAGGCGAGCAGTACTTC
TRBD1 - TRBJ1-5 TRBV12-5 CASGSDRGGNQPQHF TGTGCTAGTGGCTCGGACAGGGGAGGCAATCAGCCCCAGCATTTT
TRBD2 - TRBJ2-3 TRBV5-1 CASSLGPGGSRTDTQYF TGCGCCAGCAGCTTGGGGCCGGGAGGCTCACGCACAGATACGCAGTATTTT
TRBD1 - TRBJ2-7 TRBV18 CASSPPGQPFYEQYF TGTGCCAGCTCACCCCCGGGACAGCCTTTTTACGAGCAGTACTTC
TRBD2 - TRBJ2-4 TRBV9 CASSIYSGLAKNIQYF TGTGCCAGCAGCATCTATAGCGGGCTAGCCAAAAACATTCAGTACTTC
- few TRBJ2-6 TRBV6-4 CASREGPSGANVLTF TGTGCCAGCAGGGAGGGGCCCTCCGGGGCCAACGTCCTGACTTTC
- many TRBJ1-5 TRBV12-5 CASGLESNQPQHF TGTGCTAGTGGTTTAGAAAGCAATCAGCCCCAGCATTTT
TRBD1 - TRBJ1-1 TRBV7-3 CASSLGDRGRTEAFF TGTGCCAGCAGCTTAGGGGACAGGGGTCGTACTGAAGCTTTCTTT
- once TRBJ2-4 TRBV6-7 CASSYGVGKNIQYF TGTGCCAGCAGTTACGGGGTGGGCAAAAACATTCAGTACTTC
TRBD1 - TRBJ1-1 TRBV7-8 CASSPRDSSTEAFF TGTGCCAGCAGCCCACGGGACAGCTCCACTGAAGCTTTCTTT
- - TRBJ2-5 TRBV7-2 CASSLVGSGPQETQYF TGTGCCAGCAGCTTAGTGGGTAGCGGCCCCCAAGAGACCCAGTACTTC
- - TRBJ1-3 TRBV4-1 CASSHGLQGAGNTIYF TGCGCCAGCAGCCATGGCCTACAGGGCGCTGGAAACACCATATATTTT
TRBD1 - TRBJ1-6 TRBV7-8 CASSLDRDTRTSTLHF TGTGCCAGCAGCTTGGACAGGGACACGAGGACATCCACCCTCCACTTT
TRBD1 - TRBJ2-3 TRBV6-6 CATDRDSVDTQYF TGTGCCACCGACCGGGACAGCGTAGATACGCAGTATTTT
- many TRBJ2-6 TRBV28 CASHGQRHRVTGANVLTF TGTGCCAGCCATGGGCAACGACACAGGGTGACTGGGGCCAACGTCCTGACTTTC
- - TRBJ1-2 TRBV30 CAWSDLGTDYGYTF TGTGCCTGGAGCGACCTCGGCACAGACTATGGCTACACCTTC
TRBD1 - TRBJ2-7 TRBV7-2 CASSQGVGSEQYF TGTGCCAGCAGCCAGGGGGTTGGCTCCGAGCAGTACTTC
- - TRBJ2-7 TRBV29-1 CSVDEGGYEQYF TGCAGCGTTGATGAGGGAGGCTACGAGCAGTACTTC
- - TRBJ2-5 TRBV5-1 CASQQPSQETQYF TGCGCCAGCCAACAACCATCTCAAGAGACCCAGTACTTC
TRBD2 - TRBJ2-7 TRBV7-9 CASSLVGTSGSPYEQYF TGTGCCAGCAGCTTAGTCGGGACTAGCGGGTCCCCCTACGAGCAGTACTTC
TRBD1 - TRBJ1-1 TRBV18 CASSPAFDRANTEAFF TGTGCCAGCTCACCAGCCTTCGACAGGGCGAACACTGAAGCTTTCTTT